This T cell receptor beta chain was captured in a study of cytomegalovirus exposure and HLA in healthy donors. General study points: The study flagged approximately 180 TCR beta chains as cytomegalovirus-associated. Reports state that TCR beta sequences accurately predicted most subjects' HLA-A and HLA-B alleles.

A remark on this clone: Its antigen is undetermined.

This cohort consisted of healthy bone marrow donors. Primers: 60 Vbeta forward and 13 Jbeta reverse. Original processing methods: Roughly 11 million shared chains were among the about 80 million unique TCR beta chains that a later analysis counted. Some clones are missing from TCRdb's copy, which holds only in-frame ones; the method was immunoSEQ multiplex PCR. The DNA was the basis for D and trimming; V, J and clone size are from that table. The sample has 85,000 to 100,000 clones; around three quarters are singletons. The CDR3 length is 15 residues. Trimming left V 6 bases short and J 4 bases short, with 18 bases between. The V gene's germline CDR1 is SEHNR and CDR2 FQNEAQ (reference sequence).

The V and J genes are TRBV7-9 and TRBJ2-5; the D gene is possibly TRBD1 (5 bases). The TCR originated in a male donor in good health and CMV-seropositive. The sequenced material came from PBMCs. The CDR3 protein is CASSQSGPQGETQYF. Written as DNA, the CDR3 is TGTGCCAGCAGTCAGTCCGGTCCCCAGGGAGAGACCCAGTACTTC.